This T cell receptor beta chain came from a study of CD8 T cells in ankylosing spondylitis. The CDR3 extends over 17 amino acids. V gave up 7 bases and J gave up 0 bases; unmatched junction bases: 10. The germline V gene has CDR1 LGHNA and CDR2 YNFKEQ. TCRdb re-called the 5' RACE reads through MiXCR, storing one row per CDR3 protein. The sample lists 750,000 to 850,000 distinct CDR3 sequences; roughly 10% were seen once. General study findings and limits: Researchers reportedly found disease-linked clones significantly enriched in matched ankylosing spondylitis synovial fluid. Blood from ankylosing spondylitis patients appeared to carry a characteristic roughly 8-variant TCR beta motif.

This clonotype was recorded a few times. The target antigen is unknown. The chain carries TRBV4-2 and TRBJ1-3; 9 bases agree with TRBD1. The sequence was obtained from a male donor with ankylosing spondylitis. Sequenced sample: blood, either unsorted or a sorted T cell fraction (not recorded which). The CDR3 region is CASTSGTGIYSGNTIYF. CDR3 nucleotides: TGTGCCAGCACATCAGGGACAGGGATTTACTCTGGAAACACCATATATTTT.